This TCR beta chain was documented in a study of vaccination effects on CD4 cells after COVID-19. Viral peptide pool expansion of antigen-specific CD4+ T cells preceded sequencing in the ViraFEST assay. Cells that had been cultured for ten to eleven days were the source of isolated CD4+ T cells. Each person got two doses of an mRNA SARS-CoV-2 vaccine, BNT162b2 or mRNA-1273. TCRdb keeps only in-frame clones here, not all; method: immunoSEQ multiplex PCR. Of 25,000 to 30,000 clones in the sample, about 67% were seen once. Points on this clone: No antigen is known for it.

The CDR3 is made up of 14 amino acids. From germline, CDR1 is SEHNR and CDR2 FQNEAQ (reference sequence). The J segment lost 6 bases and the V segment lost 5 bases, leaving 8 bases of the junction unmatched. The starting material was CD4+ T cells from PBMCs cultured with HCoV-NL63 spike peptides, obtained after COVID-19 vaccination. The chain uses TRBV7-9 and TRBJ2-3; 7 bases map to TRBD1. The receptor's source is a human donor who received a COVID-19 vaccine. The CDR3 DNA reads TGTGCCAGCAGCCTCCAGGGGGTAGAGGATACGCAGTATTTT. It codes for CASSLQGVEDTQYF.